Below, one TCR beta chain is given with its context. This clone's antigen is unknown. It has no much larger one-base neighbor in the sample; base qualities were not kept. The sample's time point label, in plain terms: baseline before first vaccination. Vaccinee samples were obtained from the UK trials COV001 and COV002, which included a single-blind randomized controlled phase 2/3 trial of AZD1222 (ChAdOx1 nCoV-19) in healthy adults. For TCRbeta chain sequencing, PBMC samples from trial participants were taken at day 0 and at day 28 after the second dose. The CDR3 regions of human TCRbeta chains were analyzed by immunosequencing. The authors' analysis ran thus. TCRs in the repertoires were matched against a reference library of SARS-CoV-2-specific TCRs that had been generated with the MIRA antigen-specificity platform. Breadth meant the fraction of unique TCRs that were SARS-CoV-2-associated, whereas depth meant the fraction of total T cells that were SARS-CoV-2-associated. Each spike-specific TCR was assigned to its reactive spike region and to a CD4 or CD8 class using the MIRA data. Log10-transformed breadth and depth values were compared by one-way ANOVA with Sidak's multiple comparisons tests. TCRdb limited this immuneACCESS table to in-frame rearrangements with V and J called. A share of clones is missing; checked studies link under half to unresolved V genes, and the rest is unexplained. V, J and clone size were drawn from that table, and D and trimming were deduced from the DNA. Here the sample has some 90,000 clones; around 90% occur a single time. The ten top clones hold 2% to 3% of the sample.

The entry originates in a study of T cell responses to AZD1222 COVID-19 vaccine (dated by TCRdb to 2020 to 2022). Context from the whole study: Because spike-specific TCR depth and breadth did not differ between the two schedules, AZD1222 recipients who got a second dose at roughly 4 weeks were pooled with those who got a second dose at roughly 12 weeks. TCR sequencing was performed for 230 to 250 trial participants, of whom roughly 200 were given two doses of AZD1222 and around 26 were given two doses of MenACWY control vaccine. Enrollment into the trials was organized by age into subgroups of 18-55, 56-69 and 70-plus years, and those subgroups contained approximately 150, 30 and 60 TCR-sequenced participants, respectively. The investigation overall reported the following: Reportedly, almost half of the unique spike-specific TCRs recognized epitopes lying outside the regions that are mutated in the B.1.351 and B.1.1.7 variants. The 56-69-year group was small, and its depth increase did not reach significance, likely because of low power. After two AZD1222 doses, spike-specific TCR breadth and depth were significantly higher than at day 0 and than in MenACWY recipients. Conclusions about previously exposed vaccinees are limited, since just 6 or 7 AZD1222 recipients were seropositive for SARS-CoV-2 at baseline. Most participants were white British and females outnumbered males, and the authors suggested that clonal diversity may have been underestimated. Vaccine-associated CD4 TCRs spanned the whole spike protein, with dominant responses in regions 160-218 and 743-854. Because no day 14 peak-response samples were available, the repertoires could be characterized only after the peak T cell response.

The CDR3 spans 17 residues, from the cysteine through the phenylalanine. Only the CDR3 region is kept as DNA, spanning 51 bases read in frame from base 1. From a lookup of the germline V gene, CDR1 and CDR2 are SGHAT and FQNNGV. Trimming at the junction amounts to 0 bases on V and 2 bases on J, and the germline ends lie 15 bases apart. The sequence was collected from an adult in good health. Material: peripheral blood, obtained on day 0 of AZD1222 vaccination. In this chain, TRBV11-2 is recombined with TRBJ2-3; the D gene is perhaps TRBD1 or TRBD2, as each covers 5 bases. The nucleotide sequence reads TGTGCCAGCAGCTTAGACCCGGGACGGGAATACACAGATACGCAGTATTTT. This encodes CASSLDPGREYTDTQYF.